These 28 T cell receptor beta chains share one sample of origin, sequenced in a study of cytomegalovirus exposure and HLA in healthy donors. Here immunoSEQ multiplex PCR was the method, and the copy in TCRdb shows in-frame clones only, minus some. The sample records some 150,000 clones, about 94% being singletons. Source material: PBMCs. Source of these receptors: a man aged 18 to 30 in good health and CMV-seropositive.

The CDR3 DNA follows: TGTGCCAGCAGCACCCCGACAGGGGGGTGCTCTGGGGCCAACGTCCTGACTTTC. Amino acids: CASSTPTGGCSGANVLTF. The J gene is TRBJ2-6, the V gene TRBV21-1; no DNA check was done on the table's D call, TRBD1. TRBV21-1 counts as a pseudogene. This CDR3 region has 18 residues.

The gene calls are TRBV2 and TRBJ1-4; 8 bases match TRBD1. The J segment lost 7 bases and the V segment lost 5 bases, leaving 9 bases of the junction unmatched. Germline CDR1 reads SNHLY; CDR2 reads FYNNEI. The CDR3 runs 15 residues. The CDR3: CASSQGQGGVEKLFF. CDR3 nucleotides: TGTGCCAGCAGTCAAGGACAGGGCGGGGTTGAAAAACTGTTTTTT.

The J gene is TRBJ1-1, the V gene TRBV29-1, with D unclear. The CDR3 runs 13 residues. CDR1 is SQVTM and CDR2 is ANQGSEA in the germline V gene. V gave up 0 bases and J gave up 3 bases, with 8 bases separating them. DNA for the CDR3: TGCAGCGTTGAAGATTTAGCACACACTGAAGCTTTCTTT. This sequence encodes CSVEDLAHTEAFF.

The V gene is TRBV10-3, the J gene TRBJ2-2; tentatively, D is TRBD2 (5 bases). The CDR3 extends over 16 amino acids. Germline V gene sequence: CDR1 ENHRY, CDR2 SYGVKD. Trimming took 0 bases from V and 5 from J, leaving 13 bases between them. The CDR3 region is CAISESGSAWTGELFF. The CDR3 DNA reads TGTGCCATCAGTGAGTCAGGTAGCGCGTGGACCGGGGAGCTGTTTTTT.

V is TRBV6-4 and J is TRBJ2-7, with TRBD2 matching 9 bases. V lost 3 bases and J lost 4; bases outside the gene matches: 13. The CDR3 totals 17 residues. Germline V gene data show CDR1 as MRHNA and CDR2 as SNTAGT. The CDR3 sequence is CASSEELGLAGQYEQYF. The CDR3 DNA reads as TGTGCCAGCAGTGAGGAGTTGGGCCTAGCGGGACAATACGAGCAGTACTTC.

CDR3 nucleotides: TGTGCCAGCAGCTTAGCTGGGGAGACCTACGAGCAGTACTTC. It is translated as CASSLAGETYEQYF. The rearrangement uses TRBV11-2 and TRBJ2-7, with D maybe TRBD2 (5 bases). The CDR3 loop spans 14 amino acids. Germline V CDR1 and CDR2: SGHAT, FQNNGV. Trimming took off 1 base at V and 2 bases at J, with 9 bases between the two ends.

This clone is a singleton in its sample. This chain joins TRBV4-1 and TRBJ2-5; 8 bases are a match to TRBD1. The V gene end was trimmed by 4 bases and the J gene end by 3 bases; junction bases not matched to a gene: 4. Germline V gene data show CDR1 as MGHRA and CDR2 as YSYEKL. This CDR3 has 14 amino acids. CDR3 nucleotide sequence: TGCGCCAGCAGCCGAGAGGACAGGGAAGAGACCCAGTACTTC. Translation: CASSREDREETQYF.

The V gene is TRBV6-1, the J gene TRBJ1-3, with D tentatively TRBD1 (6 bases). The CDR3 is 14 residues long. Germline V gene lookup returns CDR1 MNHNS and CDR2 SASEGT. Trimming left V 7 bases short and J 1 base short, with 11 bases between. The CDR3 DNA follows: TGTGCCAGCATTAACAGGGAGTCTGGAAACACCATATATTTT. This sequence encodes CASINRESGNTIYF.

The V call is TRBV19, the J call TRBJ2-5; D unresolved. Germline assignment: CDR1 LNHDA and CDR2 SQIVND (reference sequence). This CDR3 has 12 amino acids. Between the trimmed V and J ends, which lost 6 bases and 2 bases, there was a span of 7 bases. This chain's CDR3 is CASSHSQETQYF. The CDR3 region has the DNA TGTGCCAGTAGCCACTCTCAAGAGACCCAGTACTTC.

This chain uses TRBV5-4 with TRBJ2-1; 7 bases fit TRBD2. V lost 2 bases, J lost 4 bases, and 6 bases stayed unmatched. The germline CDR1 and CDR2 sequences are SGHNT and YYREEE (reference sequence). The length of the CDR3 is 15 residues. The CDR3: CASSFWGGSYNEQFF. The CDR3 DNA sequence: TGTGCCAGCAGCTTCTGGGGCGGGAGTTACAATGAGCAGTTCTTC.

The rearrangement uses TRBV7-2 and TRBJ1-2; 7 bases align to TRBD1. This CDR3 region has 15 residues. Trimming removed 6 bases from V and 0 bases from J; junction bases left unmatched: 7. CDR1 and CDR2 (germline): SGHTA, FQGNSA. In DNA, the CDR3 is TGTGCCAGCAGACCGAAGACAGGGACTAACTATGGCTACACCTTC. It yields the protein CASRPKTGTNYGYTF.

The chain uses TRBV5-1 and TRBJ2-2, with D tentatively TRBD1 (6 bases). The V and J ends lost 4 bases and 3 bases respectively, with 13 bases between them. CDR3 length: 15 amino acids. The V gene's germline CDR1 is SGHRS and CDR2 YFSETQ. Here the CDR3 reads CASSQQGSDTGELFF. DNA for the CDR3: TGCGCCAGCAGCCAACAGGGAAGCGACACCGGGGAGCTGTTTTTT.

The chain combines TRBV15 with TRBJ1-4; maybe TRBD1 (5 bases). Germline V lookup: CDR1 LNHNV, CDR2 YYDKDF (reference sequence). V gave up 0 bases and J gave up 13 bases, with 9 bases separating them. The CDR3 runs 12 residues. This CDR3 is CATSRETTGLFF. The CDR3 DNA reads as TGTGCCACCAGCAGAGAAACTACAGGACTGTTTTTT.

CDR3 residues: CASSRSEGSYEQYF. In DNA form, the CDR3 reads TGCGCCAGCAGCCGGAGCGAGGGATCCTACGAGCAGTACTTC. This rearrangement joins TRBV4-1 to TRBJ2-7; weak D call: TRBD2 (5 bases). The CDR3 has 14 amino acids. Trimming left V 4 bases short and J 1 base short, with 11 bases between. Per germline, CDR1 MGHRA and CDR2 YSYEKL.

The rearrangement uses TRBV4-2 and TRBJ1-2; D is unresolved. CDR3 length equals 15 residues. CDR1 and CDR2 (germline): LGHNA, YNFKEQ. V was trimmed by 0 bases and J by 0 bases, leaving 8 bases between them. Written as DNA, the CDR3 is TGTGCCAGCAGCCAAGAGCTGGCGGCTAACTATGGCTACACCTTC. This gives the protein CASSQELAANYGYTF.

Details on this clone: The junction departs from germline at one end; a sequencing error may be responsible. The chain has TRBV2 and TRBJ1-1; perhaps TRBD1 as D (6 bases). The CDR3 spans 11 residues. From germline, CDR1 is SNHLY and CDR2 FYNNEI. The CDR3 loop reads CASRGDTEAFF. The CDR3 region has the DNA TGTGCCAGCAGGGGGGACACCGAAGCTTTCTTT. Using reference TRBV2 and TRBJ1-1 for the parts outside the CDR3, the full variable domain is EPEVTQTPSHQVTQMGQEVILRCVPISNHLYFYWYRQILGQKVEFLVSFYNNEISEKSEIFDDQFSVERPDGSNFTLKIRSTKLEDSAMYFCASRGDTEAFFGQGTRLTVV.

This clone was counted once. The V gene is TRBV27, the J gene TRBJ1-1; a possible D gene is TRBD1 (6 bases). The CDR3 covers 15 residues. V lost 3 bases, J lost 2 bases, and 13 bases lay in between. CDR1 MNHEY and CDR2 SMNVEV come from the germline V gene (reference sequence). Here the CDR3 reads CASSFSGTPNTEAFF. The DNA of the CDR3 is TGTGCCAGCAGTTTCTCCGGGACACCAAACACTGAAGCTTTCTTT.

J is TRBJ2-3 and V is TRBV2, with 12 bases that match TRBD2. V shed 3 bases, J shed 3 bases, and the junction held 4 bases outside the gene matches. The CDR3 extends over 16 amino acids. The germline V gene encodes CDR1 SNHLY and CDR2 FYNNEI. CDR3 region: CASSESGLAGTDTQYF. CDR3 bases: TGTGCCAGCAGTGAGTCTGGACTAGCGGGAACAGATACGCAGTATTTT.

This chain connects TRBV5-6 to TRBJ1-5; D is uncertain. The germline V gene encodes CDR1 SGHDT and CDR2 YYEEEE. Trimming removed 0 bases from V and 12 bases from J, with 16 bases in between. This CDR3 spans 14 amino acids. CDR3 in DNA: TGTGCCAGCAGCTTGGGGGAACGTAGCGGGGACCAGCATTTT. This encodes CASSLGERSGDQHF.

The V call is TRBV6-1, the J call TRBJ2-1; possibly TRBD2 for D (7 bases). The CDR3 is 15 amino acids. Trimming left V 7 bases short and J 8 bases short, with 21 bases between. Germline CDR1 MNHNS, CDR2 SASEGT. The CDR3 spells CASNEQGGGYDEQFF. The CDR3 nucleotides read TGTGCCAGCAACGAACAGGGAGGGGGATATGATGAGCAGTTCTTC.

V usage is TRBV4-1 and J usage is TRBJ2-5; TRBD2 matches at 7 bases. The CDR3 sequence is 15 residues long. The V gene end was trimmed by 0 bases and the J gene end by 5 bases; junction bases not matched to a gene: 6. Germline CDR1 is MGHRA and CDR2 is YSYEKL. The CDR3 DNA sequence: TGCGCCAGCAGCCAAGATCCAGCGGGATGGGAGACCCAGTACTTC. Encoded protein: CASSQDPAGWETQYF.

This sequence joins TRBV27 and TRBJ2-7; 10 bases match TRBD2. Germline lookup yields CDR1 MNHEY and CDR2 SMNVEV (reference sequence). The CDR3 extends over 18 amino acids. Trimming took 4 bases from V and 6 from J; bases not matched to a gene: 18. The CDR3 loop reads CASSSHSIPGLANPEQYF. The DNA of the CDR3 is TGTGCCAGCAGTTCCCATTCAATCCCGGGACTAGCGAATCCCGAGCAGTACTTC.

V gene TRBV2 combines with J gene TRBJ2-7; D might be TRBD2 (6 bases). V was pared by 3 bases and J by 3 bases, with 18 bases between. Germline CDR1 is SNHLY and CDR2 is FYNNEI. The length of the CDR3 is 16 residues. CDR3 region: CASSEGPTLALYEQYF. CDR3 DNA: TGTGCCAGCAGTGAGGGTCCCACGCTAGCGCTCTACGAGCAGTACTTC.

The J gene is TRBJ2-3, the V gene TRBV5-1, with TRBD2 matching 9 bases. CDR3 length equals 16 residues. With 1 base clipped from V and 4 bases from J, the junction kept 7 bases outside the gene matches. The germline V gene has CDR1 SGHRS and CDR2 YFSETQ. CDR3 bases: TGCGCCAGCAGCTTGACTAGCGGGTCCATAGCAGATACGCAGTATTTT. As protein: CASSLTSGSIADTQYF.

The CDR3 is CASSLGQWETQYF. As DNA, the CDR3 is TGTGCCAGCAGCTTGGGACAGTGGGAGACCCAGTACTTC. The V call is TRBV5-6, the J call TRBJ2-5, with a weak D call TRBD1 (5 bases). The CDR3 spans 13 residues. Germline V gene data show CDR1 as SGHDT and CDR2 as YYEEEE. V was pared by 0 bases and J by 5 bases, with 8 bases between.

This clone was seen only once. The chain uses TRBV5-1 and TRBJ1-1, with D possibly matching TRBD1 (5 bases). This CDR3 region has 16 residues. The germline V and J ends were trimmed by 0 bases and 2 bases, with 14 bases remaining between them. Germline V gene sequence: CDR1 SGHRS, CDR2 YFSETQ. The DNA for the CDR3 is TGCGCCAGCAGCTTGGGTAACGTCCAGGGAAACACTGAAGCTTTCTTT. Translated: CASSLGNVQGNTEAFF.

This chain connects TRBV14 to TRBJ2-1; TRBD2 matches at 8 bases. CDR3 size: 19 residues. J was trimmed by 10 bases and V by 0 bases; bases with no gene match: 20. CDR1 is SGHDN and CDR2 is FVKESK in the germline V gene. For the CDR3, the DNA is TGTGCCAGCAGCCAAGAACTTGGAGCGGGAGTTGAAGTCTCCTCGGAGCAGTTCTTC. This sequence encodes CASSQELGAGVEVSSEQFF.

The V call is TRBV19, the J call TRBJ2-7; 11 nucleotides match TRBD2. There are 17 residues in the CDR3. Unmatched junction bases numbered 9, after V lost 3 bases and J lost 2 bases. CDR1 and CDR2 (germline): LNHDA, SQIVND (reference sequence). CDR3 loop: CASSIRTIAGGAYEQYF. The DNA of the CDR3 is TGTGCCAGTAGTATCCGTACAATAGCGGGAGGGGCCTACGAGCAGTACTTC.